This T cell receptor beta chain was sequenced in a study of post-analysis software for immune sequencing data. Across the whole study: As for disease course, relapsing-remitting, secondary progressive and progressive-relapsing multiple sclerosis were all included. Notes on the study in general: A significant reduction in normalized Chao1 diversity was observed in multiple sclerosis patients versus controls. The study found TRBV5-6, TRBV5-1 and TRBV20-1 among five TRBV segments more frequent in patients than controls. Same-batch samples co-clustered strongly by F measure.

From germline, CDR1 is MGHDK and CDR2 SYGVNS. The CDR3 has 15 amino acids. Worth noting for this clonotype: The antigen remains undetermined. A much larger clone differs from this one at a single base, so this may be a read error.

Unique molecular identifiers were present in the TCR beta cDNA libraries. T cells numbering roughly 0.85 to 10 million gave rise to 500,000 to 600,000 cDNA molecules. TCRdb processed the PCR reads anew with MiXCR; each CDR3 protein has one entry. Found here are approximately 440,000 distinct CDR3 sequences, roughly 45% of them singletons; the top ten hold 9.5% to 13%. Sequenced: blood. The clonotype was recovered from a girl aged 10 to 17 with multiple sclerosis. V gene TRBV25-1 combines with J gene TRBJ2-1; 9 nucleotides match TRBD1. The CDR3 coding sequence is TGTGCCAGCGGTGAGACAGGGGGGGCCTACAATGAGCAGTTCTTC. Residues: CASGETGGAYNEQFF.